The 19 T cell receptor beta chains below come from one sample, sequenced in a study of T cells in localized non-small cell lung cancer. Sequencing was performed with immunoSEQ multiplex PCR; in TCRdb, only in-frame clones are kept and a portion is missing. The table lists about 14,000 clones, approximately 85% of them singletons. The material sequenced was peripheral blood, taken before any cancer treatment. The receptors shown here come from a woman aged 35 to 70 with stage I lung adenocarcinoma.

The chain recombines TRBV9 with TRBJ1-1; D gene uncertain. V was cut by 0 bases and J by 1 base, with 4 bases left in between. CDR1 and CDR2 (germline): SGDLS, YYNGEE. This CDR3 is 13 amino acids long. CDR3 DNA sequence: TGTGCCAGCAGCGTAGTGGCGAACACTGAAGCTTTCTTT. This encodes CASSVVANTEAFF.

This chain connects TRBV9 to TRBJ1-1; D gene unclear. The CDR3 runs 14 residues. The germline gives CDR1 SGDLS, CDR2 YYNGEE. V gave up 0 bases and J gave up 4 bases, with 10 bases separating them. CDR3 coding DNA: TGTGCCAGCAGCGTAGACGGAGGGAGCACTGAAGCTTTCTTT. Amino acids: CASSVDGGSTEAFF.

This clone was seen a handful of times. Other DNA sequences in the same sample also yield this CDR3. The V call is TRBV27, the J call TRBJ1-5; 12 bases agree with TRBD1. The V and J ends lost 6 bases and 8 bases, in that order; junction bases with no gene match: 11. The CDR3 totals 16 residues. Germline V gives CDR1 MNHEY, CDR2 SMNVEV (reference sequence). As DNA, the CDR3 is TGTGCCAGCAGCTTGGGACAGGGGGCGCAGATCGAGCCCCAGCATTTT. Translation gives CASSLGQGAQIEPQHF.

The chain employs TRBV19 and TRBJ2-3; 10 bases fit TRBD1. Germline trimming cut 10 bases from V and 4 bases from J; bases unmatched to any gene: 14. Looked up from germline, CDR1 is LNHDA and CDR2 is SQIVND (reference sequence). The CDR3 sequence is 16 residues long. CDR3 sequence: CATLPVGQGSSDTQYF. CDR3 nucleotides: TGTGCCACCCTCCCCGTGGGACAGGGGTCATCAGATACGCAGTATTTT.

This chain links TRBV5-1 with TRBJ2-1; D is ambiguous. Germline V gene sequence: CDR1 SGHRS, CDR2 YFSETQ. This CDR3 is 16 amino acids long. V dropped 4 bases and J dropped 0 bases, with 14 bases sitting between them. CDR3 amino acids: CASSRGSASSYNEQFF. The CDR3 DNA reads TGCGCCAGCAGCCGCGGTAGTGCCAGCTCCTACAATGAGCAGTTCTTC.

This chain uses TRBV2 with TRBJ2-1; D uncertain. The CDR3 sequence is 11 residues long. Trimming cost V 4 bases and J 7 bases, with 5 bases left between them. From germline, CDR1 is SNHLY and CDR2 FYNNEI. The CDR3: CASSVTNEQFF. CDR3 bases: TGTGCCAGCAGTGTCACTAATGAGCAGTTCTTC.

The genes are TRBV15 and TRBJ2-1; D is unresolved. The CDR3 runs to 16 residues. Germline values: CDR1 LNHNV, CDR2 YYDKDF (reference sequence). Trimming left V 0 bases short and J 7 bases short, with 16 bases between. CDR3 sequence (DNA): TGTGCCACCAGCAGAGATGGGCCTAAAACTGGGAATGAGCAGTTCTTC. Its translation: CATSRDGPKTGNEQFF.

The rearrangement links TRBV6-4 to TRBJ1-2; 7 bases line up with TRBD1. V trimming: 6 bases; J trimming: 4 bases; junction bases outside the gene matches: 5. This CDR3 has 13 residues. The germline gives CDR1 MRHNA, CDR2 SNTAGT. The CDR3 here is CASSEGQPYGYTF. DNA for the CDR3: TGTGCCAGCAGCGAGGGACAGCCCTATGGCTACACCTTC.

The chain joins TRBV6-5 to TRBJ1-5, with D hard to call. V lost 6 bases to trimming and J lost 7 bases, with 13 bases between them. Germline V gene data show CDR1 as MNHEY and CDR2 as SVGAGI. The length of the CDR3 is 13 residues. The CDR3 is CASSTSGLQPQHF. CDR3 DNA sequence: TGTGCCAGCAGCACCTCAGGATTACAGCCCCAGCATTTT.

This chain joins TRBV6-5 and TRBJ2-1; a weak D match, TRBD2 (6 bases). Trimming shortened V by 11 bases and J by 8 bases, and 19 bases separated the two germline ends. The CDR3 is 13 residues long. Per germline, CDR1 MNHEY and CDR2 SVGAGI. The CDR3, as DNA: TGTGCCGTGTCGGCGGGACCATGGGATGAGCAGTTCTTC. Residues: CAVSAGPWDEQFF.

This chain uses TRBV7-6 with TRBJ1-6, with D uncertain. V was clipped by 3 bases and J by 7 bases, with 13 bases between them. Germline CDR1 reads SGHVS; CDR2 reads FNYEAQ. The CDR3 contains 15 residues. The CDR3 sequence is CASSFRGASNSPLHF. The CDR3 bases are TGTGCCAGCAGCTTTCGGGGAGCCTCAAATTCACCCCTCCACTTT.

The chain is built from TRBV7-3 and TRBJ2-5; TRBD2 is a possible D gene (7 bases). Germline-derived CDR1 and CDR2 are SGHTA and FQGTGA. V dropped 5 bases and J dropped 2 bases, with 15 bases sitting between them. This CDR3 has 15 amino acids. The CDR3 DNA reads as TGTGCCAGCAGCCCGGGGGCGGGGGTTCAAGAGACCCAGTACTTC. This gives the protein CASSPGAGVQETQYF.

V and J are TRBV6-5 and TRBJ2-6; either TRBD1 or TRBD2 may fit D (6 bases each). Germline loops: CDR1 MNHEY, CDR2 SVGAGI. The V and J ends lost 3 bases and 1 base respectively, with 10 bases between them. This CDR3 is built from 16 residues. CDR3: CASSYGGLSGANVLTF. In DNA form, the CDR3 reads TGTGCCAGCAGTTATGGGGGGCTGTCTGGGGCCAACGTCCTGACTTTC.

The chain joins TRBV18 to TRBJ2-2; D is possibly TRBD1 (6 bases). The germline CDR1 and CDR2 sequences are KGHSH and LQKENI. Deletions cut 3 bases from V and 2 bases from J, with 10 bases between. This CDR3 region has 15 residues. As DNA, the CDR3 is TGTGCCAGCTCACCCTCGACAGGTAACACCGGGGAGCTGTTTTTT. It codes for CASSPSTGNTGELFF.

The chain recombines TRBV6-1 with TRBJ2-2; D is unresolved. The CDR3 runs 11 residues. V was trimmed by 6 bases and J by 6 bases, leaving 5 bases between them. Germline V gene lookup returns CDR1 MNHNS and CDR2 SASEGT. CDR3 nucleotides: TGTGCCAGCAGAAGACCCGGGGAGCTGTTTTTT. Protein sequence: CASRRPGELFF.

The chain joins TRBV19 to TRBJ1-4; D gene ambiguous. Trimming removed 7 bases from V and 8 bases from J, with 20 bases in between. Germline V CDR1 and CDR2: LNHDA, SQIVND (reference sequence). The CDR3 contains 15 residues. The DNA for the CDR3 is TGTGCCAGTAAAGTCGGCGGAACTTTGGGAGAAAAACTGTTTTTT. This encodes CASKVGGTLGEKLFF.

The chain uses TRBV5-1 and TRBJ2-2; 11 nucleotides agree with TRBD2. After removal of 0 bases from V and 7 bases from J, the junction contained 8 bases not matched to a gene. Germline CDR1 and CDR2: SGHRS and YFSETQ. CDR3 size: 17 residues. The CDR3 DNA sequence: TGCGCCAGCAGCTTGGATGGGACTAGCGGTAGGGTCGGGGAGCTGTTTTTT. The encoded protein is CASSLDGTSGRVGELFF.

This chain connects TRBV5-6 to TRBJ2-1; 9 bases map to TRBD1. J lost 0 bases, V lost 4 bases, and 8 bases had no gene match. The CDR3 totals 17 residues. The germline CDR1 and CDR2 sequences are SGHDT and YYEEEE. The CDR3 nucleotides are TGTGCCAGCAGCCCCACAGGGGGCAGGGGCTCCTACAATGAGCAGTTCTTC. Translated, it gives CASSPTGGRGSYNEQFF.

Written as DNA, the CDR3 is TGTGCCAGCAGCGACATGAACACTGAAGCTTTCTTT. This codes for CASSDMNTEAFF. V gene TRBV28 combines with J gene TRBJ1-1; D not resolved. The CDR3 has 12 amino acids. V lost 6 bases to trimming and J lost 0 bases, with 5 bases between them. Looked up from germline, CDR1 is MDHEN and CDR2 is SYDVKM.